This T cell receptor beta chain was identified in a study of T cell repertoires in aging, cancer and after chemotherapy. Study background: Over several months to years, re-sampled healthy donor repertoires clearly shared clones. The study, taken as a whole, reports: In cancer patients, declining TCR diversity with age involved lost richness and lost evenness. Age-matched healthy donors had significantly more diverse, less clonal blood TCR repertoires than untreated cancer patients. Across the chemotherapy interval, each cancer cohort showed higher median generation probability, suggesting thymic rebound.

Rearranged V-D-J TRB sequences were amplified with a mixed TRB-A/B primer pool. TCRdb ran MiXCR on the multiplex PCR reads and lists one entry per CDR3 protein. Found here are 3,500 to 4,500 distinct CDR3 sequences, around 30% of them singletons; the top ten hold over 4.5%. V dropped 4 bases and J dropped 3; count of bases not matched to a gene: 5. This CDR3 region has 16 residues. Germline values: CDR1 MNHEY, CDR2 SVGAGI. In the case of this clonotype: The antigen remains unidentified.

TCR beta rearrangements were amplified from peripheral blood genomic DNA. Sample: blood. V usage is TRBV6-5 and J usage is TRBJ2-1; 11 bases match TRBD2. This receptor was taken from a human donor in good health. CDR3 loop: CASSFRTSGYYNEQFF. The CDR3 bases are TGTGCCAGCAGTTTCAGGACTAGCGGGTACTACAATGAGCAGTTCTTC.